This TCR beta chain was found in a study of blood T cell repertoires in COVID-19. As for the study in general: Sample material is recorded as cDNA or gDNA derived from T cells, B-cell-depleted T cells, or PBMCs.

Original methodology: Reference gene primer amplification yielded estimated nucleated cell counts. Some clones are missing from TCRdb's copy, which holds only in-frame ones; the method was immunoSEQ multiplex PCR. That table is the source of V, J and clone size, and D and trimming were worked out from the DNA. In the table there are tens of thousands of clones, about 87% of which are singletons. The germline V gene has CDR1 SEHNR and CDR2 FQNEAQ (reference sequence). The CDR3 extends over 16 amino acids. The clonotype was recovered from a woman aged 70-85 years with acute or convalescent COVID-19. Sequences were obtained from peripheral blood. J is TRBJ2-2 and V is TRBV7-9, with D perhaps matching TRBD1 (6 bases). The CDR3 DNA follows: TGTGCGACGAGGGTATGGGGGCAATTGAACACCGGGGAGCTGTTTTTT. This encodes CATRVWGQLNTGELFF.